This T cell receptor beta chain originates from a study of T cells in Graves' hyperthyroidism and ophthalmopathy. Regarding the study as a whole: Blood samples included most of the expanded thyroid clonotypes exceeding 0.001.

This clonotype came up many times. Antigen unknown. There were TCR beta CDR3 regions amplified from RNA transcripts. In the first-round RT-PCR of the TCR CDR3, the HTBI primer set was used. TCRdb re-analysed the multiplex PCR reads in MiXCR, keeping a single row per CDR3 protein. This sample has fewer than 650,000 distinct CDR3 sequences, with approximately 15% found just once. The length of the CDR3 is 16 residues. Germline CDR1 LNHNV, CDR2 YYDKDF (reference sequence). Trimming stripped 5 bases from V and 2 bases from J, with 18 bases between. The clonotype comes from a woman aged 18-35 years with Graves' ophthalmopathy. Sequenced sample: blood. The V call is TRBV15, the J call TRBJ1-1; TRBD1 might be the D (6 bases). The CDR3 reads CATSWGRGKKNTEAFF. The DNA for the CDR3 is TGTGCCACCAGCTGGGGCAGGGGAAAAAAAAACACTGAAGCTTTCTTT.